One sample yielded the 5 T cell receptor beta chains listed below, sequenced in a study of memory CD4+ T cells and cytomegalovirus serostatus. Clones were read by immunoSEQ multiplex PCR, and TCRdb kept only the in-frame ones, dropping some. The sample gives nearly 60,000 clones, around 80% of which show up once; 1% to 1.2% is in the top ten. The sort gate was single viable CD3+CD4+CD8-CD45RO+ cells for memory CD4+ T cells. The material sequenced was memory CD4+ T cells from blood. Every receptor here comes from an adult in good health and CMV-seronegative.

The chain recombines TRBV7-9 with TRBJ1-2; 9 bases agree with TRBD1. The CDR3 is 14 residues long. The germline V gene encodes CDR1 SEHNR and CDR2 FQNEAQ (reference sequence). V lost 4 bases to trimming and J lost 5 bases; unmatched junction nucleotides: 5. DNA for the CDR3: TGTGCCAGCAGCTGGGACAGGGAAGGATATGGCTACACCTTC. It translates to CASSWDREGYGYTF.

V usage is TRBV5-1 and J usage is TRBJ2-5; weak D call: TRBD1 (6 bases). CDR1 SGHRS and CDR2 YFSETQ come from the germline V gene. The CDR3 extends over 14 amino acids. Trimming stripped 1 base from V and 4 bases from J, with 11 bases between. CDR3 in amino acids: CASSLQGHRETQYF. The CDR3 bases are TGCGCCAGCAGCTTGCAGGGGCATAGAGAGACCCAGTACTTC. The variable domain in full, completed from reference TRBV5-1 and TRBJ2-5, reads KAGVTQTPRYLIKTRGQQVTLSCSPISGHRSVSWYQQTPGQGLQFLFEYFSETQRNKGNFPGRFSGRQFSNSRSEMNVSTLELGDSALYLCASSLQGHRETQYFGPGTRLLVL.

This sequence joins TRBV7-3 and TRBJ2-2, with 11 bases matching TRBD1. Germline loops: CDR1 SGHTA, CDR2 FQGTGA. The junction had 6 bases not matched to a gene; V was cut back by 2 bases and J by 4 bases. The CDR3 runs to 17 residues. CDR3 coding DNA: TGTGCCAGCAGCTTAGCTGGACAGGGGGCGGCCACCGGGGAGCTGTTTTTT. Translation: CASSLAGQGAATGELFF.

The CDR3 here is CATTREGGSYEQYF. In nucleotides, the CDR3 is TGTGCCACCACGCGGGAGGGCGGTTCCTACGAGCAGTACTTC. The chain combines TRBV25-1 with TRBJ2-7, with 9 bases matching TRBD2. This CDR3 is built from 14 residues. Germline lookup yields CDR1 MGHDK and CDR2 SYGVNS. V lost 10 bases to trimming and J lost 1 base; unmatched junction nucleotides: 8.

This chain connects TRBV7-9 to TRBJ2-7; 10 bases line up with TRBD2. V lost 4 bases, J lost 1 base, and 7 bases stayed unmatched. CDR1 SEHNR and CDR2 FQNEAQ come from the germline V gene (reference sequence). The CDR3 consists of 16 residues. CDR3 region: CASSSNPSGSSYEQYF. CDR3 in DNA: TGTGCCAGCAGCTCTAACCCTAGCGGGAGTTCCTACGAGCAGTACTTC.